This TCR beta chain was identified during a study of blood T cell repertoires in COVID-19. The V gene end was trimmed by 0 bases and the J gene end by 4 bases; junction bases not matched to a gene: 2. The CDR3 is made up of 15 amino acids. Germline-derived CDR1 and CDR2 are MNHEY and SMNVEV (reference sequence). Sequencing was performed with immunoSEQ multiplex PCR; in TCRdb, only in-frame clones are kept and a portion is missing. The sample holds about 160,000 clones, roughly 85% seen once. The sequence was obtained from a human donor with acute or convalescent COVID-19. The donor label of this sample is uncertain. The chain is built from TRBV27 and TRBJ1-1, with TRBD1 matching over 10 bases. Sequencing was performed on peripheral blood. The CDR3 loop reads CASSLSGTGATEAFF. In DNA form, the CDR3 reads TGTGCCAGCAGTTTATCGGGGACAGGGGCCACTGAAGCTTTCTTT.